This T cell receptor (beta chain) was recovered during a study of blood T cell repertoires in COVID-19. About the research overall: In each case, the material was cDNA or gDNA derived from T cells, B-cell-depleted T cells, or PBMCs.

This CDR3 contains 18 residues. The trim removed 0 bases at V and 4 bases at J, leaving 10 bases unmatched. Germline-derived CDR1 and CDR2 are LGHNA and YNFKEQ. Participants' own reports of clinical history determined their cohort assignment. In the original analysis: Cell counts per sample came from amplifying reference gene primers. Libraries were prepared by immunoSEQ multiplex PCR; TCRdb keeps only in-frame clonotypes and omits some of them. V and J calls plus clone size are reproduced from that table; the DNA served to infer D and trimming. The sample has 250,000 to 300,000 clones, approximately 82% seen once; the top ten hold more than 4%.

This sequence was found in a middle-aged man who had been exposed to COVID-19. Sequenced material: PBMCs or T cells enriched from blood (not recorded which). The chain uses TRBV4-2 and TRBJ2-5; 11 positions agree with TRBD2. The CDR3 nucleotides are TGTGCCAGCAGCCAAGATCGAACTAGCGGGAGTTCTGGAGAGACCCAGTACTTC. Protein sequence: CASSQDRTSGSSGETQYF.